These T cell receptor beta chains were read from a single sample in a study of cytomegalovirus exposure and HLA in healthy donors. The repertoire was sequenced with immunoSEQ multiplex PCR; TCRdb's copy has only in-frame clones and lacks some. Of under 200,000 clones in the sample, about 72% were seen once. The sequenced sample consisted of PBMCs. The receptors come from a man younger than 40 in good health and CMV-seropositive. Each CDR3 is given with its conserved first and last residue. The D gene is left open where the match is weak. Size tells how often a clone was seen (once, few, many) or the class of an expanded clone, and some rows leave it out.

d_call clone_size j_call v_call cdr3_nt cdr3_aa
NA once TRBJ1-1 TRBV7-6 TGTGCCAGCAGCTTGGGGGGGTTGCACACTGAAGCTTTCTTT CASSLGGLHTEAFF
TRBD2 NA TRBJ2-7 TRBV19 TGTGCCAGTAGTCAAACGGAGCTAGCGGGGGGGCTCGAGCAGTACTTC CASSQTELAGGLEQYF
NA NA TRBJ1-6 TRBV6-5 TGTGCCAGCCGCGGGGAGGGCGAACCCCTCCACTTT CASRGEGEPLHF
NA NA TRBJ1-3 TRBV7-9 TGTGCCAGCAGCTTAGACAGGACTGGAAACACCATATATTTT CASSLDRTGNTIYF
NA NA TRBJ1-1 TRBV10-3 TGTGCCATCAGTGAGGAGGGTGTAGACACTGAAGCTTTCTTT CAISEEGVDTEAFF
NA NA TRBJ2-7 TRBV4-1 TGCGCCAGCAGCCAAGAAGAGGGCGGCTCCTACGAGCAGTACTTC CASSQEEGGSYEQYF
NA NA TRBJ2-3 TRBV5-1 TGCGCCAGCAGCGACTTGAGGGGGGGCACTGATACGCAGTATTTT CASSDLRGGTDTQYF
NA NA TRBJ1-1 TRBV6-5 TGTGCCAGCAGTTACAACTCGAGAGCTTTCTTT CASSYNSRAFF
NA few TRBJ2-2 TRBV5-8 TGTGCCAGCAGCTTGTTTTACGGTACCGGGGAGCTGTTTTTT CASSLFYGTGELFF
NA once TRBJ2-7 TRBV4-2 TGTGCCAGCAGCCAAGAACCGGTCTACGAGCAGTACTTC CASSQEPVYEQYF
TRBD2 few TRBJ2-1 TRBV28 TGTGCCAGCCTAAACGCCGGACTAGCGGGGGAAAATGAGCAGTTCTTC CASLNAGLAGENEQFF
TRBD1 NA TRBJ1-6 TRBV30 TGTGCCTGGAGTGTACTAAGAGTTGGAGGGACAGGGAATTCACCCCTCCACTTT CAWSVLRVGGTGNSPLHF
NA few TRBJ2-5 TRBV28 TGTGCCAGCAGTCCGACTAGTGCGGAGACCCAGTACTTC CASSPTSAETQYF
TRBD1 NA TRBJ1-5 TRBV7-6 TGTGCCAGCAGCTTACGGACAGGGGAGAGACAGCCCCAGCATTTT CASSLRTGERQPQHF
NA NA TRBJ2-1 TRBV19 TGTGCCAGTAGTGAGTCTTGGGAGCAGTTCTTC CASSESWEQFF
TRBD1 NA TRBJ2-7 TRBV6-5 TGTGCCAGCAGCCGACCTACAGGGGCCTCCTACGAGCAGTACTTC CASSRPTGASYEQYF